Sequencing of this T cell receptor (beta chain) was carried out in a study of circulating and synovial CD4+ cells in juvenile arthritis. Sequencing was performed with immunoSEQ multiplex PCR; in TCRdb, only in-frame clones are kept and a portion is missing. Here the sample spans 32,000 or so clones, over 90% being singletons. The V end was cut by 5 bases, the J end by 7 bases, with 12 bases between. CDR3 length: 13 residues. Germline lookup yields CDR1 SGHTA and CDR2 FQGNSA. The rearrangement joins TRBV7-2 to TRBJ1-5, with D tentatively TRBD1 (5 bases). Input material: CD4+ T cells from blood. The sequence was collected from a human donor with juvenile idiopathic arthritis. The CDR3 coding sequence is TGTGCCAGCAGCCTCCAGGGTAAACAGCCCCAGCATTTT. This translates into CASSLQGKQPQHF.